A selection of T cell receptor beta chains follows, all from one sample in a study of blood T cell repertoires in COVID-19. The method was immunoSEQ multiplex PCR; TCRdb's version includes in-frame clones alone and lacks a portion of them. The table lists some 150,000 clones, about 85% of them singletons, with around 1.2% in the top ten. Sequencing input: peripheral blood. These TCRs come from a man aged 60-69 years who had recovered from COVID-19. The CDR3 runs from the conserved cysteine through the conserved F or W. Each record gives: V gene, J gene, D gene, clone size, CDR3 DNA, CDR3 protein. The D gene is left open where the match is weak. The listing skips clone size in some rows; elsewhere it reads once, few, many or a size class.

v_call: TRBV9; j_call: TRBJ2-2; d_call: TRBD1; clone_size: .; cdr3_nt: TGTGCCAGCAGCGTAGAATGGGACAGTGGCACCGGGGAGCTGTTTTTT; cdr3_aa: CASSVEWDSGTGELFF
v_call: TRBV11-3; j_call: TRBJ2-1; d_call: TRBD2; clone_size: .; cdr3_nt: TGTGCCAGCAGTCTGTGGGGGGGTATGGATGAGCAGTTCTTC; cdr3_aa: CASSLWGGMDEQFF
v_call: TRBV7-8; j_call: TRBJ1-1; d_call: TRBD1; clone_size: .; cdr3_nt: TGTGCCAGCAGCTTTGTCGACAGGGAGTTAGCTTTCTTT; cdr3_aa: CASSFVDRELAFF
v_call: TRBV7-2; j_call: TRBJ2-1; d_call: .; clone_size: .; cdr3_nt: TGTGCCAGCAGCCCAGAGGGATCGAACGGCAATGAGCAGTTCTTC; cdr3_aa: CASSPEGSNGNEQFF
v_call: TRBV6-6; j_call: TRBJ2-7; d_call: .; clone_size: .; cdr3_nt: TGTGCCAGCAGTTACTCGGGGCACCGAGACGAGCAGTACTTC; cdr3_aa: CASSYSGHRDEQYF
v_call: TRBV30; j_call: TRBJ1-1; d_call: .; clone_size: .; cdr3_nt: TGTGCCTGGAGTGTGGGGCAAAACACTGAAGCTTTCTTT; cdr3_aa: CAWSVGQNTEAFF
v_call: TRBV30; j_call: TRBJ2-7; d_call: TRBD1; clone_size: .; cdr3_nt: TGTGCCTGGAGTGAAGACAGGGTTTACGAGCAGTACTTC; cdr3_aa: CAWSEDRVYEQYF
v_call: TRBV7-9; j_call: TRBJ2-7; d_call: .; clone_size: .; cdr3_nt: TGTGCCAGCAGCGTTACAATGGTCCCCTACGAGCAGTACTTC; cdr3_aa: CASSVTMVPYEQYF
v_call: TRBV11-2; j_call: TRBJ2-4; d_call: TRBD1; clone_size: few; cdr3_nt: TGTGCCAGCAGCCCGACCCTCTCCCGGGACAGGGAAAACATTCAGTACTTC; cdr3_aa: CASSPTLSRDRENIQYF
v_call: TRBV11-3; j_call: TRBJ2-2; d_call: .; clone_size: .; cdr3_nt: TGTGCCAGCAGCTTAGATCCGGGCCCGGGGGTCACCGGGGAGCTGTTTTTT; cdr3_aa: CASSLDPGPGVTGELFF